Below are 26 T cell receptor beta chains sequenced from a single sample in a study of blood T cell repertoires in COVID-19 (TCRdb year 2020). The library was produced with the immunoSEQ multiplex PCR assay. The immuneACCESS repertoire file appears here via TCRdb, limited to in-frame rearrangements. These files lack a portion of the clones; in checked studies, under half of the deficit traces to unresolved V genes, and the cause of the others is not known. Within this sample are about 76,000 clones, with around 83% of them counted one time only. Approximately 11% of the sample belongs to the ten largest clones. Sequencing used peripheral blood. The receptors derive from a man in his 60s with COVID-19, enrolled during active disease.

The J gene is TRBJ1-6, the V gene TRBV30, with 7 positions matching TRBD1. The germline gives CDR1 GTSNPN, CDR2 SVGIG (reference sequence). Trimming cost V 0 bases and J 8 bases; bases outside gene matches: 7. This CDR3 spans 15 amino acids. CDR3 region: CAWSVLEGGDSPLHF. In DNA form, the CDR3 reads TGTGCCTGGAGTGTACTCGAAGGGGGCGATTCACCCCTCCACTTT. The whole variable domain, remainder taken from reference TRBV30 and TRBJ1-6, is SQTIHQWPATLVQPVGSPLSLECTVEGTSNPNLYWYRQAAGRGLQLLFYSVGIGQISSEVPQNLSASRPQDRQFILSSKKLLLSDSGFYLCAWSVLEGGDSPLHFGNGTRLTVT.

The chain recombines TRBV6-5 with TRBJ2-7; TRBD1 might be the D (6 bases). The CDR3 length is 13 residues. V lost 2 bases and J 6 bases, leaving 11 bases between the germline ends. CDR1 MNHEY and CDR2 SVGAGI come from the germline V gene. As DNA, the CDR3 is TGTGCCAGCAGTTACCAAGACAGGACCGAGCAGTACTTC. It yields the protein CASSYQDRTEQYF.

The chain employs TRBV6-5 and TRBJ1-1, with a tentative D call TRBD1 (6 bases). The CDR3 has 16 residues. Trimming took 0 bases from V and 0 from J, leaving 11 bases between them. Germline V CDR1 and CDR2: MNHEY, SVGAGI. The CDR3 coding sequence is TGTGCCAGCAGTTACTCGAGTGACAGGATGAACACTGAAGCTTTCTTT. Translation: CASSYSSDRMNTEAFF.

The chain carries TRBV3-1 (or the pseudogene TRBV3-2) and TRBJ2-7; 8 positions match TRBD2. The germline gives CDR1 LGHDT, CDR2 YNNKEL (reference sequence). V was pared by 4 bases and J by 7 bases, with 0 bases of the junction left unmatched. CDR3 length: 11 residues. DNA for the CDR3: TGTGCCAGCAGCCGCGGGGGGGAGCAGTACTTC. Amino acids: CASSRGGEQYF.

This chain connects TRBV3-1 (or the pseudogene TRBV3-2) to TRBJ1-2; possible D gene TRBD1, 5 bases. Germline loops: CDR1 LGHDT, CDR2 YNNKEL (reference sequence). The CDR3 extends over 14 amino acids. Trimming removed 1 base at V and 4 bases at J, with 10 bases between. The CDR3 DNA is TGTGCCAGCAGCCAAGGGACACTCATCTATGGCTACACCTTC. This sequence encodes CASSQGTLIYGYTF.

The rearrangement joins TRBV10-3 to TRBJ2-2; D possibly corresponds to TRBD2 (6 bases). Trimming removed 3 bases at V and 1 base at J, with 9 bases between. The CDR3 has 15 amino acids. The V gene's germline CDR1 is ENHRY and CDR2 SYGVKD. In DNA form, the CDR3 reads TGTGCCATCAGTGACACTAGCATGAACACCGGGGAGCTGTTTTTT. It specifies CAISDTSMNTGELFF.

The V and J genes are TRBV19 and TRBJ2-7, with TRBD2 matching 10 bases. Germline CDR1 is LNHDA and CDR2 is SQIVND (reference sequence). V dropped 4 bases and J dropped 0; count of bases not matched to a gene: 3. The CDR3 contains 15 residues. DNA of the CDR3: TGTGCCAGTAGTAAAATAGCGGGGGGCTCCTACGAGCAGTACTTC. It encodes CASSKIAGGSYEQYF.

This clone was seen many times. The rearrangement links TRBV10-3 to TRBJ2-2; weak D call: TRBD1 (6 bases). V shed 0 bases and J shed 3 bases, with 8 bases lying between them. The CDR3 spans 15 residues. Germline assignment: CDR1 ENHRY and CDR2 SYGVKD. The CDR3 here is CAISESGADTGELFF. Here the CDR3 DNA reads TGTGCCATCAGTGAGTCGGGGGCAGACACCGGGGAGCTGTTTTTT.

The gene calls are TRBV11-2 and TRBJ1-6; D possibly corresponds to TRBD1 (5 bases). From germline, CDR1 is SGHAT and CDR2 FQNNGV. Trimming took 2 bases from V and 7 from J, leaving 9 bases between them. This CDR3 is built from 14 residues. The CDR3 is CASSLQGTNSPLHF. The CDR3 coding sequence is TGTGCCAGCAGCTTACAGGGTACGAATTCACCCCTCCACTTT.

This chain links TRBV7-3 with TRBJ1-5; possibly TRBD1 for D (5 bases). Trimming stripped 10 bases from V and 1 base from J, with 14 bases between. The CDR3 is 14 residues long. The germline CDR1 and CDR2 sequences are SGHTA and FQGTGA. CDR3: CATRLGGSNQPQHF. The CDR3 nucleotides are TGTGCCACCCGGCTCGGGGGGAGCAATCAGCCCCAGCATTTT. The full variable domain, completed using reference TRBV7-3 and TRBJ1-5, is GAGVSQTPSNKVTEKGKYVELRCDPISGHTALYWYRQSLGQGPEFLIYFQGTGAADDSGLPNDRFFAVRPEGSVSTLKIQRTERGDSAVYLCATRLGGSNQPQHFGDGTRLSIL.

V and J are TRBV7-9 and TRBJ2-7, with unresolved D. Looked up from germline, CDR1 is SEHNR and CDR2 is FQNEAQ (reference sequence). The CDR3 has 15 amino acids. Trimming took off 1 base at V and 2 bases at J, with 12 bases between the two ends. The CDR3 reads CASSLVGRGTYEQYF. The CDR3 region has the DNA TGTGCCAGCAGCTTAGTAGGTCGCGGCACCTACGAGCAGTACTTC.

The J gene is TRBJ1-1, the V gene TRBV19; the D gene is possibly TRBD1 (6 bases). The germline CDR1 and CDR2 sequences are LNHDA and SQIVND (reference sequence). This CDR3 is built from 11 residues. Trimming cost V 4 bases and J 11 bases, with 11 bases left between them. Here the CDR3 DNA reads TGTGCCAGTAGTACTCGGACAGTTGCTTTCTTT. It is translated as CASSTRTVAFF.

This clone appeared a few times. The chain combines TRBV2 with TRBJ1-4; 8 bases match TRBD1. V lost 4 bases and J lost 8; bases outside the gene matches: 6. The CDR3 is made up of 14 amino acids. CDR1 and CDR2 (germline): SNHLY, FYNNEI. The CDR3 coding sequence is TGTGCCAGCAGTGGACAGGGGAACAGGGAAAAACTGTTTTTT. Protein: CASSGQGNREKLFF.

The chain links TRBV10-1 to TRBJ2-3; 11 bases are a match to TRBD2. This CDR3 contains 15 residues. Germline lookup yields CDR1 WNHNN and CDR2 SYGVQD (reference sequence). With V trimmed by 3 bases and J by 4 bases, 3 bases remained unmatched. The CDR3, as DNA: TGCGCCAGCAGTGATGGGACTAGCGGATCAGATACGCAGTATTTT. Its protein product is CASSDGTSGSDTQYF.

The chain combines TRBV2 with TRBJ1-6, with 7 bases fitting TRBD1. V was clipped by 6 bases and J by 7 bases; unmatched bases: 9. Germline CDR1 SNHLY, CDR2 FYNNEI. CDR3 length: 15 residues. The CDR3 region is CASSQRTGRNSPLHF. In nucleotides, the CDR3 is TGTGCCAGCAGCCAGAGGACAGGACGCAATTCACCCCTCCACTTT.

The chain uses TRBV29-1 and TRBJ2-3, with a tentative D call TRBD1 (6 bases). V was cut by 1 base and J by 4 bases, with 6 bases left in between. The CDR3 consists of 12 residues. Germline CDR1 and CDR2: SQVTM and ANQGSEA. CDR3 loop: CSVEAGADTQYF. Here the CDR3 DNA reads TGCAGCGTTGAAGCAGGGGCAGATACGCAGTATTTT.

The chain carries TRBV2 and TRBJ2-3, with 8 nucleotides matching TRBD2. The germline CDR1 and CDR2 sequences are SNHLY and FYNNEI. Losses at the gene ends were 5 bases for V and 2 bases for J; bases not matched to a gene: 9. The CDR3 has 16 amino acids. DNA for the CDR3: TGTGCCAGCAGTCCACGAGCGGGGGAACACACAGATACGCAGTATTTT. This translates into CASSPRAGEHTDTQYF. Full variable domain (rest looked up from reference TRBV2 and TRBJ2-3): EPEVTQTPSHQVTQMGQEVILRCVPISNHLYFYWYRQILGQKVEFLVSFYNNEISEKSEIFDDQFSVERPDGSNFTLKIRSTKLEDSAMYFCASSPRAGEHTDTQYFGPGTRLTVL.

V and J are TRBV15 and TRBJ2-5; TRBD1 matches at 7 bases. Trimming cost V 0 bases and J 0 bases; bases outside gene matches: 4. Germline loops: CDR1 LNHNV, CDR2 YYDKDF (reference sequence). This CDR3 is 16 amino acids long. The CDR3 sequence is CATSRERTGHQETQYF. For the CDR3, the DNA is TGTGCCACCAGCAGAGAGAGGACAGGCCACCAAGAGACCCAGTACTTC.

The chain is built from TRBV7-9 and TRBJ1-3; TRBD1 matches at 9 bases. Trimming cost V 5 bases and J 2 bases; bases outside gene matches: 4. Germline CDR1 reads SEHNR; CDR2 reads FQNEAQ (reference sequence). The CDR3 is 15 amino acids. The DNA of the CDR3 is TGTGCCAGCAGCAAACAGGGGGCTGCTGGAAACACCATATATTTT. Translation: CASSKQGAAGNTIYF.

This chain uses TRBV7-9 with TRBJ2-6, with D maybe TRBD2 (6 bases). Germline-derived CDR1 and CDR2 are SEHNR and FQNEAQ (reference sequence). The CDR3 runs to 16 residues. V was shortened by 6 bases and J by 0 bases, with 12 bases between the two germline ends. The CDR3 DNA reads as TGTGCCAGCAGTCCGAGGCGGGACTCTGGGGCCAACGTCCTGACTTTC. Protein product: CASSPRRDSGANVLTF.

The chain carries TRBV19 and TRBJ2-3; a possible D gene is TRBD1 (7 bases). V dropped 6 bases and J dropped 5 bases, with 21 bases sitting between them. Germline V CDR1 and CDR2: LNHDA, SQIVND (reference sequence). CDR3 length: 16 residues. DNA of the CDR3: TGTGCCAGTAGCCGTCAGGAGGGGGCCGGTGTAGATACGCAGTATTTT. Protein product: CASSRQEGAGVDTQYF. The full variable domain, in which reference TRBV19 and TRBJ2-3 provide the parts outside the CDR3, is DGGITQSPKYLFRKEGQNVTLSCEQNLNHDAMYWYRQDPGQGLRLIYYSQIVNDFQKGDIAEGYSVSREKKESFPLTVTSAQKNPTAFYLCASSRQEGAGVDTQYFGPGTRLTVL.

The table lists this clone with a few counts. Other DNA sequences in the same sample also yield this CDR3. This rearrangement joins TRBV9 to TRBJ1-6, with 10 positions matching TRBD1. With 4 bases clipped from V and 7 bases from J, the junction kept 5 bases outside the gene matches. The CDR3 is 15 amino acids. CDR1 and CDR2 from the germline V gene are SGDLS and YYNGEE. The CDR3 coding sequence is TGTGCCAGCAGCACAGGACAGGGGGGGAATTCACCCCTCCACTTT. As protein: CASSTGQGGNSPLHF.

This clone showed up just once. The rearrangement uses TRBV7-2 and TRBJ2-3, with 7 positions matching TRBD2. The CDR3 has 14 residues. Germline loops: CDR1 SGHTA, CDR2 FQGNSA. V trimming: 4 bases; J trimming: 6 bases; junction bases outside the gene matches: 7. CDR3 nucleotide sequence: TGTGCCAGCAGCTCCGGCGGGGGTTTGGATACGCAGTATTTT. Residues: CASSSGGGLDTQYF.

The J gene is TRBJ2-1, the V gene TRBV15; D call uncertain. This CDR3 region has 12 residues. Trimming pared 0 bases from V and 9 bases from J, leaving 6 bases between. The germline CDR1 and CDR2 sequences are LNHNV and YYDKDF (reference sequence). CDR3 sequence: CATSRDTGEQFF. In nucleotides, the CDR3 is TGTGCCACCAGCAGAGATACGGGTGAGCAGTTCTTC.

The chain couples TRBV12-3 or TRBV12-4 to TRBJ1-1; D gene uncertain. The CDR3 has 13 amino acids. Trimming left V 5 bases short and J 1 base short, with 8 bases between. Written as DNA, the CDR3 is TGTGCCAGCAGTCCCCCATGGAACACTGAAGCTTTCTTT. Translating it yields CASSPPWNTEAFF.

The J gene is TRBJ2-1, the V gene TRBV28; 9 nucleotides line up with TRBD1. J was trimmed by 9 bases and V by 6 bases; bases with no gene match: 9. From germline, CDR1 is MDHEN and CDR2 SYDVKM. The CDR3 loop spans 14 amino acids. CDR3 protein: CASRRQGDGGEQFF. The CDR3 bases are TGTGCCAGCAGGCGACAGGGGGACGGGGGTGAGCAGTTCTTC.